This TCR beta chain originates from a study of blood T cell repertoires in COVID-19. For the study at large: Sites across the United States, Italy and Spain contributed samples from acute and convalescent COVID-19.

Looked up from germline, CDR1 is SGHNT and CDR2 is YYREEE (reference sequence). The CDR3 is 15 residues long. V was pared by 7 bases and J by 2 bases, with 18 bases between. The protocol was immunoSEQ multiplex PCR, while the TCRdb copy is restricted to in-frame clones and leaves out a portion. Of roughly 42,000 clones in the sample, 87% were seen once. The V and J genes are TRBV5-4 and TRBJ1-2; D might be TRBD1 (5 bases). The sequencing sample was made of peripheral blood. The source of this sequence is a man between 60 and 70 years old with acute or convalescent COVID-19. The CDR3, as DNA: TGTGCCAGCGATATTATGGGGGGGAAGAACTATGGCTACACCTTC. As protein: CASDIMGGKNYGYTF.